This TCR beta chain appears in the sequencing data of a study of blood T cells in healthy people across ages. Study-wide findings and caveats: Changes seen in expanded clonotypes were possibly confounded by donor CMV status left unknown.

Healthy Caucasian individuals from Russia aged roughly 6 to 100 were enrolled as donors. Each sample provided at least 5 micrograms of extracted total RNA. Using a J-beta primer mix together with a sample-barcoded 5' primer, a second PCR was run for about 6 to 12 cycles. Paired-end reads containing CDR3 totaled no fewer than 2.5 million for each sample. TCRdb re-called the 5' RACE reads through MiXCR, storing one row per CDR3 protein. The sample carries 2 million or so distinct CDR3 sequences, 40% to 55% recorded once. This clonotype came up a few times. The target antigen is unknown. The CDR3 is made up of 15 amino acids. V was pared by 5 bases and J by 5 bases, with 11 bases of the junction left unmatched. Per the germline V gene, CDR1 is SGHTA and CDR2 is FQGNSA.

The chain carries TRBV7-2 and TRBJ2-7; 8 positions agree with TRBD1. The source material was blood. This clonotype was obtained from a woman aged 40 to 49 in good health. The CDR3 DNA follows: TGTGCCAGCAGCCATGGGACAGGCCTTGAGGACGAGCAGTACTTC. This codes for CASSHGTGLEDEQYF.